Following are 8 T cell receptor beta chains from one sample sequenced in a study of T-cell memory formation after mild COVID-19. TCRdb analysed the 5' RACE reads with MiXCR anew, one entry per CDR3 protein. This table holds about 440,000 distinct CDR3 sequences, 20% found once. The material sequenced was PBMCs or a T cell subset sorted from them (not recorded which). Every receptor here comes from an adult woman who had mild COVID-19 (a few samples of this study predate the infection). Cell type and time point are not known.

The chain links TRBV3-1 to TRBJ2-1; D gene ambiguous. Per germline, CDR1 LGHDT and CDR2 YNNKEL (reference sequence). The CDR3 length is 15 residues. V was trimmed by 0 bases and J by 11 bases, leaving 17 bases between them. CDR3 coding DNA: TGTGCCAGCAGCCAAGATCTAAGTATGGCAAGGAAGCAGTTCTTC. Residues: CASSQDLSMARKQFF.

This clonotype was counted only a few times. The chain combines TRBV30 with TRBJ1-3, with 8 nucleotides matching TRBD1. This CDR3 is 15 amino acids long. V lost 3 bases and J lost 4; bases outside the gene matches: 8. CDR1 and CDR2 (germline): GTSNPN, SVGIG (reference sequence). CDR3 residues: CAWRGQVLMGNTIYF. The DNA for the CDR3 is TGTGCCTGGAGGGGACAGGTGCTAATGGGAAACACCATATATTTT. The complete variable domain, with remaining parts taken from reference TRBV30 and TRBJ1-3, reads SQTIHQWPATLVQPVGSPLSLECTVEGTSNPNLYWYRQAAGRGLQLLFYSVGIGQISSEVPQNLSASRPQDRQFILSSKKLLLSDSGFYLCAWRGQVLMGNTIYFGEGSWLTVV.

This sequence joins TRBV5-1 and TRBJ1-3, with TRBD1 as a possible D gene (5 bases). This CDR3 comprises 13 residues. V lost 2 bases and J lost 7, with 10 bases in between. Germline lookup yields CDR1 SGHRS and CDR2 YFSETQ. The CDR3 region is CASSLDKGNTIYF. The CDR3 nucleotides read TGCGCCAGCAGCTTAGACAAGGGGAACACCATATATTTT.

The V call is TRBV7-2, the J call TRBJ1-2, with a weak D call TRBD1 (5 bases). V was cut by 4 bases and J by 5 bases, with 11 bases left in between. There are 13 residues in the CDR3. Looked up from germline, CDR1 is SGHTA and CDR2 is FQGNSA. CDR3 sequence reads: CASSSTGPYGYTF. CDR3 sequence (DNA): TGTGCCAGCAGCTCCACAGGCCCTTATGGCTACACCTTC.

This clonotype appeared a few times. This rearrangement joins TRBV9 to TRBJ2-7, with unresolved D. V shed 0 bases and J shed 3 bases, with 7 bases lying between them. The CDR3 runs to 13 residues. CDR1 SGDLS and CDR2 YYNGEE come from the germline V gene. The CDR3 reads CASSVVEGYEQYF. The DNA of the CDR3 is TGTGCCAGCAGCGTAGTGGAAGGCTACGAGCAGTACTTC.

This sequence joins TRBV12-3 or TRBV12-4 and TRBJ2-1, with TRBD2 matching over 7 bases. CDR3 size: 16 residues. After removal of 6 bases from V and 7 bases from J, the junction contained 15 bases not matched to a gene. In nucleotides, the CDR3 is TGTGCCAGCAGGATGGGGGGAGGGCCATTGGAGAATGAGCAGTTCTTC. Translation: CASRMGGGPLENEQFF.

The chain links TRBV5-1 to TRBJ2-7; TRBD1 agrees at 7 bases. CDR3 length equals 14 residues. The V segment lost 3 bases and the J segment 2 bases; nucleotides outside the gene matches: 5. Germline values: CDR1 SGHRS, CDR2 YFSETQ. CDR3 sequence reads: CASSWDSGPYEQYF. The DNA of the CDR3 is TGCGCCAGCAGCTGGGACAGCGGACCCTACGAGCAGTACTTC.

This clonotype was counted only a few times. The chain recombines TRBV7-9 with TRBJ2-1, with D possibly being TRBD2 (6 bases). This CDR3 is built from 15 residues. V was pared by 5 bases and J by 2 bases, with 13 bases between. In germline, CDR1 is SEHNR, CDR2 FQNEAQ (reference sequence). The CDR3 DNA is TGTGCCAGCAGCCCCGGGAGTTCGACCTACAATGAGCAGTTCTTC. Protein product: CASSPGSSTYNEQFF.